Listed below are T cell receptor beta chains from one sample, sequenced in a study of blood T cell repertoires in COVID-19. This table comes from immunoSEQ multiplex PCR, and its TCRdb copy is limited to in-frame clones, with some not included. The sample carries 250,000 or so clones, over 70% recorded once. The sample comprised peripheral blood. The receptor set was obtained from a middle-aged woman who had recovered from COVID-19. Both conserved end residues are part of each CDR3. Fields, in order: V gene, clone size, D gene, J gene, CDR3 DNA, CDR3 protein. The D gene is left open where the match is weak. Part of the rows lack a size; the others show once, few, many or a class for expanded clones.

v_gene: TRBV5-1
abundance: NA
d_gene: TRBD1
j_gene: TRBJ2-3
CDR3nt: TGCGCCAGCACCCTACAGGGGGCAGATACGCAGTATTTT
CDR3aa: CASTLQGADTQYF

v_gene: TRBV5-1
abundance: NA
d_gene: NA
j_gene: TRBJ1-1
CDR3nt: TGCGCCAGCAGCTACCTCGCGGAGGACGGTGAAGCTTTCTTT
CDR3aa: CASSYLAEDGEAFF

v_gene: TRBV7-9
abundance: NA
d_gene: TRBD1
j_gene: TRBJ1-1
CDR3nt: TGTGCCACTTTTTCCCTAGGGGGCCCGGCGGCGAACACTGAAGCTTTCTTT
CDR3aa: CATFSLGGPAANTEAFF

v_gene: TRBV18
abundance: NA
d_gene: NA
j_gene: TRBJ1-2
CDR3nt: TGTGCCAGCTCACCACGGCCCACAGTACACTATGGCTACACCTTC
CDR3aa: CASSPRPTVHYGYTF

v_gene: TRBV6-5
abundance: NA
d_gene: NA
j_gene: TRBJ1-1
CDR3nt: TGTGCCAGCAGTTACTCGAGTCACGGGAACACTGAAGCTTTCTTT
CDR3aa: CASSYSSHGNTEAFF

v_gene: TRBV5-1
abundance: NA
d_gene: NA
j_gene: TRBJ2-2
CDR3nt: TGCGCCAGCAGCGGGGGGACCTTCACCGGGGAGCTGTTTTTT
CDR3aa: CASSGGTFTGELFF

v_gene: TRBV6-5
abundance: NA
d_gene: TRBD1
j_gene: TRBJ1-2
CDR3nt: TGTGCCAGCGGAGGGCTTGAAACAGGGGTCTATGGCTACACCTTC
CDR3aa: CASGGLETGVYGYTF

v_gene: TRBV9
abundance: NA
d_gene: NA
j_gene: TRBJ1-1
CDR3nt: TGTGCCAGCAGCGTCCGCGGGACGGGGAACACTGAAGCTTTCTTT
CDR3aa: CASSVRGTGNTEAFF

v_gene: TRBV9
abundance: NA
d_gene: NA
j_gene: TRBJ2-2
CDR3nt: TGTGCCAGCGGGGTGGGACAAAAAGCCGGGGAGCTGTTTTTT
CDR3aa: CASGVGQKAGELFF

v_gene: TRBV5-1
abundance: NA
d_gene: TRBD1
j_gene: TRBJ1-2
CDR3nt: TGCGCCAGCAGCTTGGGTCAGGGGGCCCCTTCTGGCTACACCTTC
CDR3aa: CASSLGQGAPSGYTF

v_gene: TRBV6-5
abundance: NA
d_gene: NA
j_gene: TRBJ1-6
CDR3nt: TGTGCCAGCAGTTACTCGCGGGGCTCCTATAATTCACCCCTCCACTTT
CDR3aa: CASSYSRGSYNSPLHF

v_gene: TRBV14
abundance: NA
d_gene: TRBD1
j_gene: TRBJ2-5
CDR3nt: TGTGCCAGCAGCTCTCCAGGGACAGGGTTCGAGACCCAGTACTTC
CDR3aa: CASSSPGTGFETQYF

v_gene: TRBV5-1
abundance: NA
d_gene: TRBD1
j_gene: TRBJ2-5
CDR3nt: TGCGCCAGCAGCTTGGTGGGACAGGGAGCGGCACAAGAGACCCAGTACTTC
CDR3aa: CASSLVGQGAAQETQYF

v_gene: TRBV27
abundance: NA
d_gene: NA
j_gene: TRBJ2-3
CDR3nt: TGTGCCAGCAGTTATGGGGGACTGGCATTCGGTACGCAGTATTTT
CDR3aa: CASSYGGLAFGTQYF

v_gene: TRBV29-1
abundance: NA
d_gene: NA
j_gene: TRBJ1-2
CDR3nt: TGCAGCGTTGGTTTAGGGAGGGGCTATGGCTACACCTTC
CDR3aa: CSVGLGRGYGYTF

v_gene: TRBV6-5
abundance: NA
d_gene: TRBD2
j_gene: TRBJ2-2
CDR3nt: TGTGCCAGCAGATCTAGCGGGAGGAGGGAGCTGTTTTTT
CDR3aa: CASRSSGRRELFF

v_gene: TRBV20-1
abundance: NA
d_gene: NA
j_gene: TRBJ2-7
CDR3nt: TGCAGTGCTAGTGATGGCAGGATGACCTACGAGCAGTACTTC
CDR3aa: CSASDGRMTYEQYF

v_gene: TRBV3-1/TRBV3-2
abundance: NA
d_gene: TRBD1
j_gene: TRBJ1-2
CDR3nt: TGTGCCAGCAGCCTCCTTGCCGGGACAGGGGCCGGCTACACCTTC
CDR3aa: CASSLLAGTGAGYTF

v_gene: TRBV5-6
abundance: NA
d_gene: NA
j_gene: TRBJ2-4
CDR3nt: TGTGCCAGCAGCTTGGTGGACGGGGGCATTCAGTACTTC
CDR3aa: CASSLVDGGIQYF

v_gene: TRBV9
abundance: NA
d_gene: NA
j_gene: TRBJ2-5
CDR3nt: TGTGCCAGCAGCGTCGCAGGAAAAGAGACCCAGTACTTC
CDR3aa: CASSVAGKETQYF

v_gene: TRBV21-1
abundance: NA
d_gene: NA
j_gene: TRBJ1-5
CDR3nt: TGTGCCAGCAGCAAAATTTTGCGGGACAGGGGCTACTATAGCAATCAGCCCCAGCATTTT
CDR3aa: CASSKILRDRGYYSNQPQHF

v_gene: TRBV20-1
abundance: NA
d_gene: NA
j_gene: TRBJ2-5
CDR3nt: TGCAGTGCTAGTCGGGCAGGCGGGGAGACCCAGTACTTC
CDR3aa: CSASRAGGETQYF

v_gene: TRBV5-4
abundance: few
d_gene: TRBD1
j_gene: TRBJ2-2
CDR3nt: TGTGCCAGCAGCTTGGATCCGACAGGGGGCATCACCGGGGAGCTGTTTTTT
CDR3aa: CASSLDPTGGITGELFF

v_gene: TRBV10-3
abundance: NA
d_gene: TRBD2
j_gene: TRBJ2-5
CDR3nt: TGTGCCATCAGACCCACGGGGGGGCAAAGGACCCAGTACTTC
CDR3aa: CAIRPTGGQRTQYF

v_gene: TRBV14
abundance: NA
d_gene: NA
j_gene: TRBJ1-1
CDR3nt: TGTGCCAGCAGCCAAGACAGGAACACTGAAGCTTTCTTT
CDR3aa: CASSQDRNTEAFF

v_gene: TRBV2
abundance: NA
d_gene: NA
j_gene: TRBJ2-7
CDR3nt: TGTGCCAGCAGCCCCACAAGCGACGAGCAGTACTTC
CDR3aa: CASSPTSDEQYF

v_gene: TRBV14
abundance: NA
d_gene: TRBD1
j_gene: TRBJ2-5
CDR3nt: TGTGCCAGCAGCCCATGGACAGGGGTGGAGACCCAGTACTTC
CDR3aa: CASSPWTGVETQYF

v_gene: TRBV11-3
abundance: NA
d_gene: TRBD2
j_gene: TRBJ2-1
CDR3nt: TGTGCCAGCAGCTTAGAGGCAACTAGCGGGGGGCGGAACAATGAGCAGTTCTTC
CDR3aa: CASSLEATSGGRNNEQFF

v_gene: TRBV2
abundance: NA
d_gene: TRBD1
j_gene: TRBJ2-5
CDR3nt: TGTGCCAGCAGTATAGGGACAGGGGGAGAGACCCAGTACTTC
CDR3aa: CASSIGTGGETQYF

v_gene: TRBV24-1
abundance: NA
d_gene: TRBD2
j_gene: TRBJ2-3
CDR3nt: TGTGCCACCAGTGATGCACGACTAGCGGGTGACACAGATACGCAGTATTTT
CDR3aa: CATSDARLAGDTDTQYF

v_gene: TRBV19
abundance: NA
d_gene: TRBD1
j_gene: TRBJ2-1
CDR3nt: TGTGCCAGTAGTTCCGCCGGGACAGTTAATAGGGGTGAGCAGTTCTTC
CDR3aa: CASSSAGTVNRGEQFF

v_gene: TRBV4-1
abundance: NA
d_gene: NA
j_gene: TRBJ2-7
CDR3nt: TGCGCCAGCAGCCAGAATGCGGCGGGAACCTACGAGCAGTACTTC
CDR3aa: CASSQNAAGTYEQYF

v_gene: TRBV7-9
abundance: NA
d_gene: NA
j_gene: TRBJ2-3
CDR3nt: TGTGCCAGCAGCTTCAACAGGGGGGGTAGCACAGATACGCAGTATTTT
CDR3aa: CASSFNRGGSTDTQYF

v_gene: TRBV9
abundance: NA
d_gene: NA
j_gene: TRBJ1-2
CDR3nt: TGTGCCAGCAGCGTAGCCGTTGACCTCCCGGGGGACCCCTATAACTATGGCTACACCTTC
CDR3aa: CASSVAVDLPGDPYNYGYTF

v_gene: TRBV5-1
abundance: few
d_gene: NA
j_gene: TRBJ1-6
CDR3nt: TGCGCCAGCAGCGGGGAGCGGGGTTCACCCCTCCACTTT
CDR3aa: CASSGERGSPLHF

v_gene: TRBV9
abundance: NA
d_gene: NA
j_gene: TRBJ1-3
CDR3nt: TGTGCCAGCAGCGCGGTAGGGGTGCTTTCTGGAAACACCATATATTTT
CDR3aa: CASSAVGVLSGNTIYF

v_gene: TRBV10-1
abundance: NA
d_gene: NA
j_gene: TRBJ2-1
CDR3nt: TGCGCCAGCTCTTTCACCGTCGGGGACAATGAGCAGTTCTTC
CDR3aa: CASSFTVGDNEQFF

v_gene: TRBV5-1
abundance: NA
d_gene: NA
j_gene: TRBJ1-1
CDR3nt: TGCGCCAGCAGCCCTCCAGGACACCAAATGAACACTGAAGCTTTCTTT
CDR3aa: CASSPPGHQMNTEAFF

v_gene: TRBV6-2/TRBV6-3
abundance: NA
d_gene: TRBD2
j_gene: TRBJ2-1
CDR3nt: TGTGCCAGCAGTCTAGCGGGCGGAACCTACAATGAGCAGTTCTTC
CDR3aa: CASSLAGGTYNEQFF

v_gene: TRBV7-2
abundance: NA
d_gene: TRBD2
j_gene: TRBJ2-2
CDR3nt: TGTGCCAGCAGCCCCAATCCTCTAGCGGGGGTAACCACCGGGGAGCTGTTTTTT
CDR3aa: CASSPNPLAGVTTGELFF

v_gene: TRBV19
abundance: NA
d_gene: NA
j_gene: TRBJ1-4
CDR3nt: TGTGCCAGTAGTAAACACCAGGGGAACCAAATGAAGCGACTGTTTTTT
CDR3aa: CASSKHQGNQMKRLFF

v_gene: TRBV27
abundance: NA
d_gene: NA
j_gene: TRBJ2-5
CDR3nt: TGTGCCAGCAGTTTAACGCTTTACAGCTATAACCAAGAGACCCAGTACTTC
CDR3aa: CASSLTLYSYNQETQYF

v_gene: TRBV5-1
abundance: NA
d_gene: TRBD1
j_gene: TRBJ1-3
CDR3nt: TGCGCCAGCAGCTTGAGCGGACAGGGAGGGGGAAACACCATATATTTT
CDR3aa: CASSLSGQGGGNTIYF

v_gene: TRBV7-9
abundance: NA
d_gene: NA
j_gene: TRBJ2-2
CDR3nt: TGTGCCAGCAGCTTGGGGGGACTTTCCCACACCGGGGAGCTGTTTTTT
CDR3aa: CASSLGGLSHTGELFF

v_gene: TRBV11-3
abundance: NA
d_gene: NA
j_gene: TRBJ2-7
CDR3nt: TGTGCCAGCAGCTTCAGGGCCTGGGAGCAGTACTTC
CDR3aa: CASSFRAWEQYF

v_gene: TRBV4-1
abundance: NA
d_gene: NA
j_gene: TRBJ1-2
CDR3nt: TGCGCCAGCAGCCAAGTTCAGGTTCGTAACTATGGCTACACCTTC
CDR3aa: CASSQVQVRNYGYTF

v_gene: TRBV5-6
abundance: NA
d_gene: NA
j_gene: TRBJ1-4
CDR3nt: TGTGCCAGCAGCTCCGAACCGACAGCCCCCAATGAAAAACTGTTTTTT
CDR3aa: CASSSEPTAPNEKLFF

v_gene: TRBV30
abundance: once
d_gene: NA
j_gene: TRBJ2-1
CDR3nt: TGTGCCTGGAGCCGGGAAGATGAGCAGTTCTTC
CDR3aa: CAWSREDEQFF

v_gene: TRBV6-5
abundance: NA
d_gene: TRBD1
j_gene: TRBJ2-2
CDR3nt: TGTGCCAGCACGCCCCCAAGGGGGCACGGGGAGCTGTTTTTT
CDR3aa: CASTPPRGHGELFF